The 5 T cell receptor beta chains below come from one sample, sequenced in a study of blood T cell repertoires in COVID-19. Here immunoSEQ multiplex PCR was the method, and the copy in TCRdb shows in-frame clones only, minus some. The table lists approximately 170,000 clones, around 86% of them singletons. Specimen: peripheral blood. These receptors were taken from a man between 65 and 85 years old who had recovered from COVID-19.

This clone was detected a few times. The gene calls are TRBV5-1 and TRBJ1-2; a weak D match, TRBD1 (6 bases). Between the trimmed V and J ends, which lost 0 bases and 3 bases, there was a span of 12 bases. CDR3 length: 15 residues. CDR1 SGHRS and CDR2 YFSETQ come from the germline V gene. CDR3 in DNA: TGCGCCAGCAGCTTGGCCGCAGGGGTCGACTATGGCTACACCTTC. Amino acids: CASSLAAGVDYGYTF.

The chain employs TRBV6-5 and TRBJ1-6; 7 nucleotides line up with TRBD1. Trimming took 7 bases from V and 6 from J; bases not matched to a gene: 6. Germline V lookup: CDR1 MNHEY, CDR2 SVGAGI. This CDR3 is 14 amino acids long. The CDR3 region has the DNA TGTGCCAGCACCAAACAGGGGTTTAATTCACCCCTCCACTTT. It is translated as CASTKQGFNSPLHF.

The J gene is TRBJ2-1, the V gene TRBV27; 8 positions agree with TRBD2. V shed 7 bases and J 0 bases; nucleotides not matched to a gene: 5. In germline, CDR1 is MNHEY, CDR2 SMNVEV (reference sequence). This CDR3 is 15 amino acids long. This chain's CDR3 is CASTLAGSSYNEQFF. CDR3 DNA: TGTGCCAGCACTCTAGCGGGCAGCTCCTACAATGAGCAGTTCTTC.

The genes are TRBV19 and TRBJ2-3, with D unclear. V shed 2 bases and J shed 4 bases, with 13 bases lying between them. Germline lookup yields CDR1 LNHDA and CDR2 SQIVND (reference sequence). The CDR3 covers 15 residues. The CDR3: CASSITPLRADTQYF. In DNA, the CDR3 is TGTGCCAGTAGTATAACCCCCTTACGGGCAGATACGCAGTATTTT.

This chain joins TRBV4-3 and TRBJ2-4; 9 bases fit TRBD1. The V and J ends lost 0 bases and 1 base, in that order; junction bases with no gene match: 1. CDR3 length: 16 residues. CDR1 is LGHNA and CDR2 is YSLEER in the germline V gene. CDR3 region: CASSQEGQGAKNIQYF. CDR3 coding DNA: TGCGCCAGCAGCCAAGAGGGACAGGGTGCCAAAAACATTCAGTACTTC.